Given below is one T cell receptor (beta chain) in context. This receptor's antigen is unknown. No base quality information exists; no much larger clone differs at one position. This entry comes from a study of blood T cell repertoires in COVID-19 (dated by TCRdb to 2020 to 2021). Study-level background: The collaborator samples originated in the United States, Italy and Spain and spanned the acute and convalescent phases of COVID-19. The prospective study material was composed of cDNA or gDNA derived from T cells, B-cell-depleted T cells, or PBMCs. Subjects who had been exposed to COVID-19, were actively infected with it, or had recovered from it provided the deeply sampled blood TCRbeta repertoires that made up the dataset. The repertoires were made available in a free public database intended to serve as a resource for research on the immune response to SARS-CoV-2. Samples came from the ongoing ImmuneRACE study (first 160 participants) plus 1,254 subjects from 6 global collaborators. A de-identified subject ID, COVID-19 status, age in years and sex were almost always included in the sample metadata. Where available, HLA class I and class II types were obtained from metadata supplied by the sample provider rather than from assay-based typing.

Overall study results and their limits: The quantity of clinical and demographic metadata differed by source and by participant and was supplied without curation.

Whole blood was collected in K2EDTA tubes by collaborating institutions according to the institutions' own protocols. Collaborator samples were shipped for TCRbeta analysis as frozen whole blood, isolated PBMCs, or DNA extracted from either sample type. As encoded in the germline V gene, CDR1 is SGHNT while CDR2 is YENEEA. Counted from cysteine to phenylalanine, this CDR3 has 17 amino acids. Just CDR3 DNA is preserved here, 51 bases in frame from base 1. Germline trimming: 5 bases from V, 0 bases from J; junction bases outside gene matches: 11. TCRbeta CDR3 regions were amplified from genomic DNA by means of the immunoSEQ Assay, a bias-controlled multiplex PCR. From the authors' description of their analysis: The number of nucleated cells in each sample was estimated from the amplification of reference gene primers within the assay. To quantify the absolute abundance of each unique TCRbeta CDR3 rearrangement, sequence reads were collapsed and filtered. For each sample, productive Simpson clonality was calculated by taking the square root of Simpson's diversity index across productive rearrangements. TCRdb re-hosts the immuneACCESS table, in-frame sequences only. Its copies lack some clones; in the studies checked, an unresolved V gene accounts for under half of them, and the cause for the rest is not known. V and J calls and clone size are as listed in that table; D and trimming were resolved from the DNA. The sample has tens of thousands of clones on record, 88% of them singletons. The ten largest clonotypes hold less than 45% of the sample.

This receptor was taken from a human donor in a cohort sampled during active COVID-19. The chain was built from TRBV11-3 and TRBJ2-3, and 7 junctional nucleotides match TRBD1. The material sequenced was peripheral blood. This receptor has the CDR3 CASSRLDRPTSTDTQYF. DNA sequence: TGTGCCAGCAGCCGATTGGACAGGCCGACTAGCACAGATACGCAGTATTTT. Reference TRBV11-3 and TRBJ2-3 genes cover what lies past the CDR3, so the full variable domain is EAGVVQSPRYKIIEKKQPVAFWCNPISGHNTLYWYLQNLGQGPELLIRYENEEAVDDSQLPKDRFSAERLKGVDSTLKIQPAELGDSAVYLCASSRLDRPTSTDTQYFGPGTRLTVL.